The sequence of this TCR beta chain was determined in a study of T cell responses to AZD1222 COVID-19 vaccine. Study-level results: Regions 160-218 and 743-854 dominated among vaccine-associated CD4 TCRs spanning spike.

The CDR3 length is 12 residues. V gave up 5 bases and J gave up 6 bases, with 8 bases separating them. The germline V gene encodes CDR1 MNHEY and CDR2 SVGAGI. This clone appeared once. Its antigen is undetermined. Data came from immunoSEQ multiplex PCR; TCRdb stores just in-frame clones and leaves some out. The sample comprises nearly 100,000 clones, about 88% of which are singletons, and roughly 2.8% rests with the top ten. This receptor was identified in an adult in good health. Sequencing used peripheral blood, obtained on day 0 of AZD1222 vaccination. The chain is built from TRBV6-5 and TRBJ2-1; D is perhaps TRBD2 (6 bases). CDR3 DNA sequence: TGTGCCAGCAGTAGACTAGGCAATGAGCAGTTCTTC. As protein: CASSRLGNEQFF.